The 17 T cell receptor beta chains presented below share a single source sample, sequenced in a study of cytomegalovirus exposure and HLA in healthy donors (dated by TCRdb to about 2017). Library preparation used the immunoSEQ multiplex PCR assay. For the multiplex PCR, a mixture combining 60 forward primers for TCR Vbeta segments and 13 reverse primers for TCR Jbeta segments was used. TCRdb re-hosts the immuneACCESS table, in-frame sequences only. Its copies lack some clones; in the studies checked, an unresolved V gene accounts for under half of them, and the cause for the rest is not known. This sample holds around 110,000 clones; 81% were observed only once. Jointly, the top ten make up 2% to 2.5% of the sample. Sequencing was carried out using PBMCs. The receptors were sampled from a man in his thirties or forties in good health and CMV-seronegative.

This chain connects TRBV28 to TRBJ2-1, with D perhaps TRBD2 (5 bases). The CDR3 is made up of 14 amino acids. Per germline, CDR1 MDHEN and CDR2 SYDVKM. Deletions cut 5 bases from V and 9 bases from J, with 17 bases between. The CDR3 nucleotides read TGTGCCAGCAGTCCCGCTAGCCCGAGGGCTGAGCAGTTCTTC. Amino acid sequence: CASSPASPRAEQFF.

This clone was seen a single time. The genes are TRBV4-1 and TRBJ2-4; D is unclear. The CDR3 contains 16 residues. CDR1 MGHRA and CDR2 YSYEKL come from the germline V gene. V was clipped by 0 bases and J by 5 bases, with 14 bases between them. The CDR3 bases are TGCGCCAGCAGCCAAGATTTGGGCAGACCTCAAAACATTCAGTACTTC. The encoded protein is CASSQDLGRPQNIQYF.

The V and J genes are TRBV2 and TRBJ1-2, with 8 nucleotides matching TRBD1. The CDR3 has 14 amino acids. CDR1 is SNHLY, CDR2 FYNNEI, per germline. With V trimmed by 4 bases and J by 6 bases, 7 bases remained unmatched. CDR3 loop: CASSADRGRDGYTF. For the CDR3, the DNA is TGTGCCAGCAGTGCAGACAGGGGAAGGGATGGCTACACCTTC.

This chain uses TRBV11-2 with TRBJ1-1; D not certain. CDR1 SGHAT and CDR2 FQNNGV come from the germline V gene. Trimming left V 0 bases short and J 8 bases short, with 7 bases between. The CDR3 has 12 amino acids. CDR3 nucleotide sequence: TGTGCCAGCAGCTTAGAAACAGAAGAAGCTTTCTTT. Its translation: CASSLETEEAFF.

J is TRBJ1-3 and V is TRBV10-2; D remains ambiguous. The V gene's germline CDR1 is WSHSY and CDR2 SAAADI. The CDR3 length is 14 residues. V lost 7 bases and J 0 bases, leaving 10 bases between the germline ends. The CDR3 sequence: CASTPTDSGNTIYF. CDR3 sequence (DNA): TGCGCCAGCACCCCCACTGACTCTGGAAACACCATATATTTT.

The chain's CDR3 is CASSPGQGATGELFF. The CDR3 region has the DNA TGTGCCAGCTCGCCGGGACAGGGTGCCACCGGGGAGCTGTTTTTT. The rearrangement links TRBV18 to TRBJ2-2; 9 positions agree with TRBD1. The CDR3 extends over 15 amino acids. With V trimmed by 6 bases and J by 4 bases, 6 bases remained unmatched. Germline CDR1 is KGHSH and CDR2 is LQKENI.

This sequence joins TRBV7-6 and TRBJ1-6, with 9 bases identical to TRBD1. V shed 6 bases and J 0 bases; nucleotides not matched to a gene: 18. Germline V gives CDR1 SGHVS, CDR2 FNYEAQ. The CDR3 is 21 amino acids. CDR3 amino acids: CASSPGTGFYAISSYNSPLHF. CDR3 nucleotide sequence: TGTGCCAGCAGTCCCGGGACAGGGTTTTACGCGATCAGCTCCTATAATTCACCCCTCCACTTT.

The genes are TRBV7-9 and TRBJ2-1; 7 bases align to TRBD2. CDR3 length: 14 residues. Germline V gives CDR1 SEHNR, CDR2 FQNEAQ (reference sequence). The junction had 8 bases not matched to a gene; V was cut back by 4 bases and J by 8 bases. CDR3 sequence: CASSSWTSPYEQFF. The CDR3 DNA follows: TGTGCCAGCAGCTCTTGGACTAGTCCCTATGAGCAGTTCTTC.

The rearrangement links TRBV5-1 to TRBJ1-3; possibly TRBD1 for D (6 bases). This CDR3 is built from 15 residues. Trimming cost V 4 bases and J 0 bases, with 11 bases left between them. The germline CDR1 and CDR2 sequences are SGHRS and YFSETQ. The CDR3 DNA sequence: TGCGCCAGCAGCGCGGTAGGGGGCTCTGGAAACACCATATATTTT. Its protein is CASSAVGGSGNTIYF.

V gene TRBV30 combines with J gene TRBJ1-1; D not certain. Trimming took 7 bases from V and 6 from J, leaving 9 bases between them. The CDR3 runs to 10 residues. Germline CDR1 reads GTSNPN; CDR2 reads SVGIG (reference sequence). The CDR3 DNA reads TGTGCCTCTGGCGGGGCTGAAGCTTTCTTT. Translated, it gives CASGGAEAFF. The full variable domain, in which reference TRBV30 and TRBJ1-1 provide the parts outside the CDR3, is SQTIHQWPATLVQPVGSPLSLECTVEGTSNPNLYWYRQAAGRGLQLLFYSVGIGQISSEVPQNLSASRPQDRQFILSSKKLLLSDSGFYLCASGGAEAFFGQGTRLTVV.

J is TRBJ2-7 and V is TRBV7-8; the D gene is possibly TRBD1 (5 bases). V lost 2 bases to trimming and J lost 0 bases, with 8 bases between them. CDR3 length: 14 amino acids. Germline V gene sequence: CDR1 SGHVS, CDR2 FQNEAQ. CDR3 sequence reads: CASSLTGSSYEQYF. In DNA, the CDR3 is TGTGCCAGCAGCTTAACAGGCTCCTCCTACGAGCAGTACTTC. The whole variable domain, remainder taken from reference TRBV7-8 and TRBJ2-7, is GAGVSQSPRYKVAKRGQDVALRCDPISGHVSLFWYQQALGQGPEFLTYFQNEAQLDKSGLPSDRFFAERPEGSVSTLKIQRTQQEDSAVYLCASSLTGSSYEQYFGPGTRLTVT.

This sequence joins TRBV6-1 and TRBJ1-1; D gene unclear. The germline V gene has CDR1 MNHNS and CDR2 SASEGT. This CDR3 has 14 residues. Trimming pared 2 bases from V and 1 base from J, leaving 8 bases between. CDR3 sequence (DNA): TGTGCCAGCAGTGAACCGGGGAAGAACACTGAAGCTTTCTTT. It encodes CASSEPGKNTEAFF.

The rearrangement links TRBV7-9 to TRBJ1-5, with 9 bases aligning to TRBD1. This CDR3 comprises 16 residues. With 3 bases clipped from V and 6 bases from J, the junction kept 9 bases outside the gene matches. Germline CDR1 SEHNR, CDR2 FQNEAQ (reference sequence). In nucleotides, the CDR3 is TGTGCCAGCAGCTTCAGCCAAACAGGGGGCGGTCAGCCCCAGCATTTT. Its translation is CASSFSQTGGGQPQHF.

This clone was counted once. The J gene is TRBJ2-3, the V gene TRBV9; D might be TRBD2 (6 bases). The CDR3 covers 11 residues. Germline CDR1 and CDR2: SGDLS and YYNGEE. V lost 3 bases to trimming and J lost 14 bases, with 13 bases between them. This CDR3 reads CASSGPGLLYF. The CDR3 DNA is TGTGCCAGCAGCGGACCGGGACTCCTGTATTTT. The full variable domain, with the rest looked up from reference TRBV9 and TRBJ2-3, is DSGVTQTPKHLITATGQRVTLRCSPRSGDLSVYWYQQSLDQGLQFLIQYYNGEERAKGNILERFSAQQFPDLHSELNLSSLELGDSALYFCASSGPGLLYFGPGTRLTVL.

This clone was seen just once. The chain joins TRBV27 to TRBJ2-1; D might be TRBD1 (6 bases). Trimming took 5 bases from V and 4 from J, leaving 12 bases between them. The CDR3 is made up of 14 amino acids. Per germline, CDR1 MNHEY and CDR2 SMNVEV (reference sequence). The CDR3 DNA is TGTGCCAGCAGTCCTTCGGACAGATACAATGAGCAGTTCTTC. Translated, it gives CASSPSDRYNEQFF.

The rearrangement joins TRBV30 to TRBJ2-4; D is ambiguous. CDR3 length equals 14 residues. The V end was cut by 7 bases, the J end by 1 base, with 14 bases between. CDR1 GTSNPN and CDR2 SVGIG come from the germline V gene (reference sequence). The CDR3 nucleotides read TGTGCCTTTGGGCAGTTCTTGGCCAAAAACATTCAGTACTTC. Protein: CAFGQFLAKNIQYF.

V is TRBV6-1 and J is TRBJ2-7; perhaps TRBD1 as D (5 bases). The CDR3 covers 15 residues. Trimming removed 4 bases at V and 0 bases at J, with 13 bases between. CDR1 is MNHNS and CDR2 is SASEGT in the germline V gene. Written as DNA, the CDR3 is TGTGCCAGCAGTGGACAGTTACCCCGCTCCTACGAGCAGTACTTC. Translated, it gives CASSGQLPRSYEQYF.